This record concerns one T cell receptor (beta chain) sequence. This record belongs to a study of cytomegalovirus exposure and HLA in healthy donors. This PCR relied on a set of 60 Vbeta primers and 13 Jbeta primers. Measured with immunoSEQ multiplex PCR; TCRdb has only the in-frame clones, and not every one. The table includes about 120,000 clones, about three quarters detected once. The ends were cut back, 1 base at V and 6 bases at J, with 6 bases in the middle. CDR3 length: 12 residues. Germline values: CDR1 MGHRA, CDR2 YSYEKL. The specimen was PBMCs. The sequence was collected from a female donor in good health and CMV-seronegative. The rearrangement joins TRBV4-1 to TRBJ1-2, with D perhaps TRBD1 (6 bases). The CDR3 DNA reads TGCGCCAGCAGCCAAGGGACAGATGGCTACACCTTC. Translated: CASSQGTDGYTF.